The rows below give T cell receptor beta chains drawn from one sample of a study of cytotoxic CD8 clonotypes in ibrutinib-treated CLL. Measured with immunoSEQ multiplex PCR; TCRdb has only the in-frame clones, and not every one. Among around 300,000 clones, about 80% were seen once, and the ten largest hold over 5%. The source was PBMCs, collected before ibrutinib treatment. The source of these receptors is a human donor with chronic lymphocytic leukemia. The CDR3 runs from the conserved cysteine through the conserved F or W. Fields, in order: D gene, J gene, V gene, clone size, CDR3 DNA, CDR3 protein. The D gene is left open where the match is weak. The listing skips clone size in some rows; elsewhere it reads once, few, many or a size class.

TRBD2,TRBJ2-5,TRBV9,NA,TGTGCCAGCAGCCTGGGACTAGCGGGACAAGAGACCCAGTACTTC,CASSLGLAGQETQYF
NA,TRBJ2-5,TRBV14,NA,TGTGCCAGCAGCCCGGGGTTTATGCGAGGCCTCAATCACCAAGAGACCCAGTACTTC,CASSPGFMRGLNHQETQYF
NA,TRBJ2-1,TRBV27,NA,TGTGCCAGCAGTTTCTCCCGCTACAATGAGCAGTTCTTC,CASSFSRYNEQFF
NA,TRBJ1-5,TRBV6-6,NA,TGTGCCAGCAGTTACGGGTTTGCTCAGCCCCAGCATTTT,CASSYGFAQPQHF
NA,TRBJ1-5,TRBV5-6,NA,TGTGCCAGCAGCTTCCGCGGACCGATAAATCAGCCCCAGCATTTT,CASSFRGPINQPQHF
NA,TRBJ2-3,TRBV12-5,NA,TGTGCTAGTGGTTTGGTTCTGGGGCGGGCTGAGGCAGATACGCAGTATTTT,CASGLVLGRAEADTQYF
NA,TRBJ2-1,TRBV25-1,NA,TGTGCCAGCAGTGAATTCAGGTCTAGCTCCTACAATGAGCAGTTCTTC,CASSEFRSSSYNEQFF
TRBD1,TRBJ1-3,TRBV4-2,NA,TGTGCCAGCAGCCAGATGCCGACAGGGGGCTCTGGAAACACCATATATTTT,CASSQMPTGGSGNTIYF
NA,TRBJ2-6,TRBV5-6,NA,TGTGCCAGCAGCTTGGTGGGGGATGGGGCCAACGTCCTGACTTTC,CASSLVGDGANVLTF
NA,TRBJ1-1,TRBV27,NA,TGTGCCAGCAGTCGAACGCCTGGGGCAAACACTGAAGCTTTCTTT,CASSRTPGANTEAFF
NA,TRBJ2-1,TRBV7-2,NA,TGTGCCAGCAAGAGTTCGGCGGCTCCGGGGTATGAGCAGTTCTTC,CASKSSAAPGYEQFF
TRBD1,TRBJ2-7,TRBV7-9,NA,TGTGCCAGCAGCCGACAGGGGGCGCTATACGAGCAGTACTTC,CASSRQGALYEQYF
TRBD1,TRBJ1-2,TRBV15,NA,TGTGCCACCAGCAGAGTCTACCCGACAGGGGCCTATGGCTACACCTTC,CATSRVYPTGAYGYTF
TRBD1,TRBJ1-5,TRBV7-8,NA,TGTGCCAGCAAAGACAGGGGGTTTAATCAGCCCCAGCATTTT,CASKDRGFNQPQHF
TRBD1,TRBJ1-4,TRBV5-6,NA,TGTGCCAGCATCAACATTGGGGACAGCCTTAATGAAAAACTGTTTTTT,CASINIGDSLNEKLFF
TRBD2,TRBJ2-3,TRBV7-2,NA,TGTGCCAGCAGCTCACTTAGCGGGACCTCAACGCAGTATTTT,CASSSLSGTSTQYF
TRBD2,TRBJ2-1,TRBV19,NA,TGTGCCAGTAGTATAAGGGGACTAGCGGGTTACAATGAGCAGTTCTTC,CASSIRGLAGYNEQFF
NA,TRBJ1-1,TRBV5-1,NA,TGCGCCAGCAGCTTGTTGTCAGGAGACTTGAACACTGAAGCTTTCTTT,CASSLLSGDLNTEAFF
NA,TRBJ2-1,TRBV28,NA,TGTGCCAGCAGTCGACTAGTAAAACTGCAGTTCTTC,CASSRLVKLQFF
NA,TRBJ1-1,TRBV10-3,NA,TGTGCCATCAGTGGTGGAGTGGGTGAAGCTTTCTTT,CAISGGVGEAFF
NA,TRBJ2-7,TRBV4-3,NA,TGCGCCAGCAGCCAAGATAGGTACGAGCAGTACTTC,CASSQDRYEQYF
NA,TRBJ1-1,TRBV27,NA,TGTGCCAGCAGTCCCACCCGCGGGACCGAAGCTTTCTTT,CASSPTRGTEAFF
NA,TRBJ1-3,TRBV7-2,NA,TGTGCCAGCAGCTTAGGAGGGCCAGGCTCTGGAAACACCATATATTTT,CASSLGGPGSGNTIYF
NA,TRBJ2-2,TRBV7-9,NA,TGTGCCAGCAGCTTAATGGGGAATACGAACACCGGGGAGCTGTTTTTT,CASSLMGNTNTGELFF
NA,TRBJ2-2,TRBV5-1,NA,TGCGCCAGCAGCTTGGCCCGCGGCCATAAGATCGGCGGGGAGCTGTTTTTT,CASSLARGHKIGGELFF
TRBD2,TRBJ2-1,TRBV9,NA,TGTGCCAGCAGCGCCGGACTAGCGGTTAACAATGAGCAGTTCTTC,CASSAGLAVNNEQFF
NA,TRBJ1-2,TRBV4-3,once,TGCGCCAGCAGCCAAGATCGCTGGGGCGCAAGGGGCTACACCTTC,CASSQDRWGARGYTF
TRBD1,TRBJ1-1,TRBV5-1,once,TGCGCCAGCAGCTCCGGACAGGGGGGCGAACCCGGACGTACTGAAGCTTTCTTT,CASSSGQGGEPGRTEAFF
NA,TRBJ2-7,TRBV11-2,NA,TGTGCCAGCAGAATAGACAGACAAACCTACGAGCAGTACTTC,CASRIDRQTYEQYF
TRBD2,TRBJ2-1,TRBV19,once,TGTGCCAGTAGTATAAGGACTAGCGGAACCTACAATGAGCAGTTCTTC,CASSIRTSGTYNEQFF
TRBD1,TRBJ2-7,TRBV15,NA,TGTGCCACCAGCAGACCCCTGGACAGGGGGGCCGGCGAGCAGTACTTC,CATSRPLDRGAGEQYF
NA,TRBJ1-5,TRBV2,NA,TGTGCCAGCACTGCAGACAGTAGCAATCAGCCCCAGCATTTT,CASTADSSNQPQHF
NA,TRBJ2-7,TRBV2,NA,TGTGCCAGCAGTGTTCAGGACGGCTCCTACGAGCAGTACTTC,CASSVQDGSYEQYF
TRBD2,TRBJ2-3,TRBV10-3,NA,TGTGCCATCAGCAAGGGACTAGCGGGAGGGCCCCTCGGAGATACGCAGTATTTT,CAISKGLAGGPLGDTQYF
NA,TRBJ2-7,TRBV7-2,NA,TGTGCCAGCAGCTTATTTGGCGGGAAGGTTGAGCAGTACTTC,CASSLFGGKVEQYF
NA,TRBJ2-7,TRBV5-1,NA,TGCGCCAGCAGCTTGGAAGCAGGGTTTTACTACGAGCAGTACTTC,CASSLEAGFYYEQYF
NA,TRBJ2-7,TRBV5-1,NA,TGCGCCAGCAGCGTTCGGGAAAGATCCTACGAGCAGTACTTC,CASSVRERSYEQYF
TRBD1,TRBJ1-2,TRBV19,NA,TGTGCCAGTAGTGCCCAGACAGGGGTAGGCTATGGCTACACCTTC,CASSAQTGVGYGYTF
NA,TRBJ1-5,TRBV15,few,TGTGCCACCAGCAGAATGACAGGAGAAAGCAATCAGCCCCAGCATTTT,CATSRMTGESNQPQHF
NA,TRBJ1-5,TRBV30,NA,TGTGCCTGGAGTCTCGGGGGGCATCAGCCCCAGCATTTT,CAWSLGGHQPQHF
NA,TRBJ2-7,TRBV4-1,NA,TGCGCCAGCAGCCAAGGAGCGACGTACGAGCAGTACTTC,CASSQGATYEQYF
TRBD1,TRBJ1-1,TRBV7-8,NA,TGTGCCAGCAGCCTCCGACAGGGAATTGAAGCTTTCTTT,CASSLRQGIEAFF
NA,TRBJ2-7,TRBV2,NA,TGTGCCAGCCGGGGTGGTTACAGGGGAGGTTCCGACGAGCAGTACTTC,CASRGGYRGGSDEQYF
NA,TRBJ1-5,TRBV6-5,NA,TGTGCCAGCAGTTACTCGAATGAAGAAAATCAGCCCCAGCATTTT,CASSYSNEENQPQHF
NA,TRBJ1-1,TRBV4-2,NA,TGTGCCAGCAGCCAAGATTCGGGGGGCCGGACTGAAGCTTTCTTT,CASSQDSGGRTEAFF
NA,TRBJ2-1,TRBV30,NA,TGTGCCTGGACTCGAACCCTGTCCTACAATGAGCAGTTCTTC,CAWTRTLSYNEQFF
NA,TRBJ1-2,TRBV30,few,TGTGCCTGGGTACGCGGGGTGGGCTATGGCTACACCTTC,CAWVRGVGYGYTF
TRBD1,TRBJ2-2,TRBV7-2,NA,TGTGCCAGCAGCTTAACAGGGGGCAAGGGGGAGCTGTTTTTT,CASSLTGGKGELFF
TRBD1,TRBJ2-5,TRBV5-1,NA,TGCGCCAGCAGCCTGGGACAGAAAGAGACCCAGTACTTC,CASSLGQKETQYF
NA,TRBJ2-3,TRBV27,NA,TGTGCCAGCAGTTTATCGGGCGTATATACGCAGTATTTT,CASSLSGVYTQYF
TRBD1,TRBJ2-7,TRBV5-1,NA,TGCGCCAGCAGCTTGCCGGGACAGGGCGCCTACGAGCAGTACTTC,CASSLPGQGAYEQYF
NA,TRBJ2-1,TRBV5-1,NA,TGCGCCAGCAGCTTGGCCCTCTACAATGAGCAGTTCTTC,CASSLALYNEQFF
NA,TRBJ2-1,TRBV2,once,TGTGCCGTCCGAGGCCTCTCCGAAGCTCACAATGAGCAGTTCTTC,CAVRGLSEAHNEQFF
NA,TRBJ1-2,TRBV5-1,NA,TGCGCCAGCAGCACGAGCGGGCAGCCGGGGTCAGGCTACACCTTC,CASSTSGQPGSGYTF
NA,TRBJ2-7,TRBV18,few,TGTGCCAGCTCAGGCACCTACGAGCAGTACTTC,CASSGTYEQYF
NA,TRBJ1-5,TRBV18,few,TGTGCCAGCTCACCACGGTCAGGCGGCAATCAGCCCCAGCATTTT,CASSPRSGGNQPQHF
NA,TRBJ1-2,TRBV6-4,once,TGTGCCAGCAGTGACAGACACTATGGCTACACCTTC,CASSDRHYGYTF